These 12 T cell receptor beta chains were all obtained from the same sample, sequenced in a study of cytomegalovirus exposure and HLA in healthy donors. 60 Vbeta and 13 Jbeta primers were used in PCR. Profiling relied on immunoSEQ multiplex PCR, and the TCRdb table lists in-frame clones only, not all of them. The sample includes 150,000 to 200,000 clones, around three quarters seen only once; the top ten take under 2%. Sequenced: PBMCs. These receptors were obtained from a middle-aged man in good health and CMV-seronegative.

This chain uses TRBV7-9 with TRBJ2-1, with 7 bases identical to TRBD2. The CDR3 consists of 14 residues. After removal of 4 bases from V and 2 bases from J, the junction contained 2 bases not matched to a gene. Germline V gene sequence: CDR1 SEHNR, CDR2 FQNEAQ (reference sequence). The CDR3 DNA reads TGTGCCAGCAGCTCAAGCGGGACCTACAATGAGCAGTTCTTC. Protein: CASSSSGTYNEQFF. The variable domain in full, completed from reference TRBV7-9 and TRBJ2-1, reads DTGVSQNPRHKITKRGQNVTFRCDPISEHNRLYWYRQTLGQGPEFLTYFQNEAQLEKSRLLSDRFSAERPKGSFSTLEIQRTEQGDSAMYLCASSSSGTYNEQFFGPGTRLTVL.

CDR3 loop: CASRRGGTSTDTQYF. CDR3 coding DNA: TGTGCCAGCAGAAGGGGGGGGACTAGCACAGATACGCAGTATTTT. V and J are TRBV6-1 and TRBJ2-3; D might be TRBD2 (7 bases). The CDR3 is made up of 15 amino acids. Trimming left V 6 bases short and J 0 bases short, with 13 bases between. Looked up from germline, CDR1 is MNHNS and CDR2 is SASEGT.

In its sample, this clone was seen once. The V and J genes are TRBV15 and TRBJ1-4; 8 bases match TRBD1. This CDR3 is 15 amino acids long. Trimming removed 3 bases from V and 6 bases from J; junction bases left unmatched: 6. CDR1 and CDR2 (germline): LNHNV, YYDKDF (reference sequence). The CDR3 sequence is CATSRTGEGYEKLFF. CDR3 bases: TGTGCCACCAGCAGGACAGGGGAGGGTTATGAAAAACTGTTTTTT.

This sequence joins TRBV5-1 and TRBJ1-1, with TRBD1 identical over 8 bases. The CDR3 contains 15 residues. With V trimmed by 6 bases and J by 5 bases, 12 bases remained unmatched. CDR1 is SGHRS, CDR2 YFSETQ, per germline. The CDR3 loop is CASKGRAQGATEAFF. The CDR3 region has the DNA TGCGCCAGCAAGGGCCGGGCCCAGGGGGCAACTGAAGCTTTCTTT.

This chain links TRBV5-1 with TRBJ2-3; D might be TRBD1 (6 bases). V lost 2 bases and J 2 bases, leaving 15 bases between the germline ends. This CDR3 has 16 amino acids. Germline V gene data show CDR1 as SGHRS and CDR2 as YFSETQ. CDR3 coding DNA: TGCGCCAGCAGCTTAGGGACATCGAGACTCACAGATACGCAGTATTTT. It translates to CASSLGTSRLTDTQYF.

This clone was found once. The gene calls are TRBV7-2 and TRBJ2-3; D gene ambiguous. The CDR3 is 14 amino acids. Germline V lookup: CDR1 SGHTA, CDR2 FQGNSA. V dropped 5 bases and J dropped 2 bases, with 11 bases sitting between them. The CDR3 nucleotides read TGTGCCAGCAGCCGGAGCCTCCACACAGATACGCAGTATTTT. Translated: CASSRSLHTDTQYF.

Notes on this clone: A junction boundary mismatches the germline segment, possibly from a read error. J is TRBJ1-4 and V is TRBV7-9, with 7 positions matching TRBD1. Germline assignment: CDR1 SEHNR and CDR2 FQNEAQ (reference sequence). This CDR3 is 17 amino acids long. The CDR3 bases are TGTTCCAGCAGTACCTCCCGGACAGGCACAATTAATGAAAAACTGTTTTTT. Protein sequence: CSSSTSRTGTINEKLFF.

The genes are TRBV6-5 and TRBJ2-3, with D possibly TRBD1 on 5 matching bases. V was trimmed by 7 bases and J by 0 bases, leaving 14 bases between them. Per germline, CDR1 MNHEY and CDR2 SVGAGI. The CDR3 consists of 15 residues. CDR3 coding DNA: TGTGCCAGCACCCTCCAGGGATCTAGCACAGATACGCAGTATTTT. Translation gives CASTLQGSSTDTQYF.

This chain uses TRBV5-4 with TRBJ2-5; 10 bases are a match to TRBD2. Losses at the gene ends were 0 bases for V and 11 bases for J; bases not matched to a gene: 10. Looked up from germline, CDR1 is SGHNT and CDR2 is YYREEE (reference sequence). This CDR3 contains 15 residues. CDR3 sequence (DNA): TGTGCCAGCAGCTTGGGCGGGGCTAGCGGGAGAGAACAGTACTTC. Translating gives CASSLGGASGREQYF.

The V and J genes are TRBV25-1 and TRBJ1-4; a possible D gene is TRBD1 (5 bases). CDR1 is MGHDK, CDR2 SYGVNS, per germline. Trimming removed 1 base at V and 3 bases at J, with 6 bases between. This CDR3 is built from 14 residues. CDR3 sequence (DNA): TGTGCCAGCAGTGAATGGGGCCCTAATGAAAAACTGTTTTTT. It codes for CASSEWGPNEKLFF.

This clone was seen only a few times. This chain connects TRBV7-2 to TRBJ2-1; TRBD1 matches 10 bases. V was pared by 5 bases and J by 3 bases, with 7 bases of the junction left unmatched. Germline V gives CDR1 SGHTA, CDR2 FQGNSA. The CDR3 covers 16 residues. The chain's CDR3 is CASSPPGQGDYNEQFF. DNA for the CDR3: TGTGCCAGCAGCCCCCCCGGACAGGGGGACTACAATGAGCAGTTCTTC.

The V call is TRBV15, the J call TRBJ1-4, with 7 bases that match TRBD1. Germline V lookup: CDR1 LNHNV, CDR2 YYDKDF (reference sequence). The trim removed 8 bases at V and 8 bases at J, leaving 5 bases unmatched. The CDR3 sequence is 12 residues long. Here the CDR3 reads CATSTGWEKLFF. The CDR3 nucleotides read TGTGCCACCTCGACAGGGTGGGAAAAACTGTTTTTT.